This entry features one T cell receptor (beta chain) sequence. Some clones are missing from TCRdb's copy, which holds only in-frame ones; the method was immunoSEQ multiplex PCR. The profile shows approximately 330,000 clones, approximately 86% of them singletons. This entry belongs to a study of blood T cell repertoires in COVID-19. The sequence derives from a woman aged 40 to 50 with acute COVID-19. The specimen sequenced was PBMCs or T cells enriched from blood (not recorded which).

Here the CDR3 DNA reads TGTGCCAGCAGGTTCAGGGTCGGGAACTATGGCTACACCTTC. Its translation is CASRFRVGNYGYTF. This chain joins TRBV5-8 and TRBJ1-2; possible D gene TRBD1, 5 bases. Germline V lookup: CDR1 SGHTS, CDR2 YDEGEE. The CDR3 length is 14 residues. Trimming removed 5 bases at V and 2 bases at J, with 13 bases between.